A selection of T cell receptor beta chains follows, all from one sample in a study of CD8+ T cells in alopecia areata. Profiling relied on immunoSEQ multiplex PCR, and the TCRdb table lists in-frame clones only, not all of them. The table lists about 64,000 clones, roughly 46% of them singletons, with approximately 50% in the top ten. Sequencing input: NKG2D-low CD8+ T cells sorted from blood. Receptors originate from a human donor with alopecia areata. Each CDR3 is given with its conserved first and last residue. A D gene is named only where the DNA matches it firmly. Not all rows give a size; the values are once, few, many and, for expanded clones, a class.

>TRBJ2-5|13|.|few|TRBV7-8
TGTGCCAGCAGCCCGGACAGCCAAGAGACCCAGTACTTC
CASSPDSQETQYF
>TRBJ2-7|13|TRBD2|.|TRBV5-4
TGTGCCAGCAGCGGTGCCGCGGGAGGCGAGCAGTACTTC
CASSGAAGGEQYF
>TRBJ2-1|16|.|.|TRBV29-1
TGCAGCGTTGAAGATGATCAAGTGGGAGATCACGAGGGGCAGTTCTTC
CSVEDDQVGDHEGQFF
>TRBJ2-1|17|.|few|TRBV9
TGTGCCAGCAGCTCCAGTCGGGCAGGGGACTCCTACAATGAGCAGTTCTTC
CASSSSRAGDSYNEQFF
>TRBJ1-1|12|.|few|TRBV2
TGTGCCAGCAGTGAACTGGACATCCCCGCTTTCTTT
CASSELDIPAFF
>TRBJ2-7|15|.|.|TRBV15
TGTGCCACCAGCAGAGATAGGACCAGTTCCTACGAGCAGTACTTC
CATSRDRTSSYEQYF
>TRBJ2-7|13|TRBD1|.|TRBV7-2
TGTGCCAGCACCCGACAGGGTTACTCCGAGCAGTACTTC
CASTRQGYSEQYF
>TRBJ1-6|18|.|.|TRBV29-1
TGCAGCGTTTTGGACCTGGGACTCCCGAGCTCCTATAATTCACCCCTCCACTTT
CSVLDLGLPSSYNSPLHF
>TRBJ2-7|12|.|few|TRBV2
TGTGCCAGCAGGGGGAGTTACTACGAGCAGTACTTC
CASRGSYYEQYF
>TRBJ2-7|17|TRBD2|.|TRBV10-3
TGTGCCATCAGTGAGTCAGGCGCGGGAGGAATGATCTACGAGCAGTACTTC
CAISESGAGGMIYEQYF
>TRBJ2-7|14|.|.|TRBV4-1
TGCGCCAGCAGCCAAGATCGGAGGGGCTACGAGCAGTACTTC
CASSQDRRGYEQYF
>TRBJ2-7|16|TRBD1|once|TRBV5-4
TGTGCCAGCAGCTCGGGGGATTCAGGGGGCCTAGCCGAGCAGTACTTC
CASSSGDSGGLAEQYF
>TRBJ2-1|10|.|few|TRBV30
TGTGCCTGCTGGGGGGATGAGCAGTTCTTC
CACWGDEQFF
>TRBJ2-1|14|TRBD1|.|TRBV30
TGTGCCTGGAGTGTACGGGACAGGGTCAATGAGCAGTTCTTC
CAWSVRDRVNEQFF
>TRBJ2-5|10|.|.|TRBV30
TGTGCCTGGCTAAAAGAGACCCAGTACTTC
CAWLKETQYF
>TRBJ2-2|11|.|.|TRBV9
TGTGCCAGCAGCGATAGCGGGGAGCTGTTTTTT
CASSDSGELFF
>TRBJ2-2|18|.|.|TRBV28
TGTGCCAGCAGTTCCTACGGGTCCCTTTCCCCGAACACCGGGGAGCTGTTTTTT
CASSSYGSLSPNTGELFF
>TRBJ2-7|14|.|.|TRBV4-3
TGCGCCAGCAGCCAAGCGGACAGTCCCTACGAGCAGTACTTC
CASSQADSPYEQYF
>TRBJ2-1|12|.|.|TRBV6-5
TGTGCCAGCAGTTACTCGCGAAATGAGCAGTTCTTC
CASSYSRNEQFF
>TRBJ1-1|11|.|.|TRBV29-1
TGCAGCGTTGTAGCGAACACTGAAGCTTTCTTT
CSVVANTEAFF
>TRBJ2-4|16|TRBD1|.|TRBV5-1
TGCGCCAGCAGCACCGGACAGGGCTTCGACAAAAACATTCAGTACTTC
CASSTGQGFDKNIQYF
>TRBJ1-5|16|.|medium-sized|TRBV7-2
TGTGCCAGCAGCCGTGCCTCGTCGGGGATCAATCAGCCCCAGCATTTT
CASSRASSGINQPQHF
>TRBJ2-7|14|.|.|TRBV30
TGTGCCTGCATTGGACAGCCGGACTCCTACGAGCAGTACTTC
CACIGQPDSYEQYF
>TRBJ1-5|14|.|.|TRBV15
TGTGCCACCCGAGGGGGGTTAGTCAATCAGCCCCAGCATTTT
CATRGGLVNQPQHF
>TRBJ2-2|15|TRBD1|.|TRBV5-4
TGTGCCAGCAGCCCTCGACAGGGGGGAACCGGGGAGCTGTTTTTT
CASSPRQGGTGELFF
>TRBJ1-2|16|.|few|TRBV6-9
TGTGCCAGCAGGCCACAAGGACAAACTGCTAACTATGGCTACACCTTC
CASRPQGQTANYGYTF
>TRBJ2-1|15|TRBD2|.|TRBV29-1
TGCAGCGTTGAAGGAACTAGCGGGAAGGGCAATGAGCAGTTCTTC
CSVEGTSGKGNEQFF
>TRBJ2-1|15|TRBD1|few|TRBV7-8
TGTGCCAGCAGCCGACAGGGTACAGCTTACAATGAGCAGTTCTTC
CASSRQGTAYNEQFF